The clone carrying this T cell receptor beta chain was seen more than once but under ten times. Germline values: CDR1 MNHEY, CDR2 SVGAGI. The junction had 9 bases not matched to a gene; V was cut back by 4 bases and J by 9 bases. The CDR3 is 15 residues long. The data stem from a study of CD8+ T cells in alopecia areata. Extracted from the samples, RNA was reverse transcribed into cDNA to serve as the sequencing template. This table comes from immunoSEQ multiplex PCR, and its TCRdb copy is limited to in-frame clones, with some not included. The sample shows 200,000 to 250,000 clones, approximately 70% of them seen only once. As to treatment: oral pan-JAK inhibitor, 5-10 mg twice daily. The authors sorted CD4+ and CD8+ T cells from PBMCs.

V gene TRBV6-5 combines with J gene TRBJ1-6, with TRBD1 matching 7 bases. The sequence came from a human donor with alopecia areata. The sample in question was CD4+ T cells sorted from blood, obtained around week 44, from a patient treated with tofacitinib. CDR3 sequence reads: CASSSQTGTGSPLHF. The CDR3 nucleotides read TGTGCCAGCAGTTCCCAGACAGGGACGGGTTCACCCCTCCACTTT.